The 2 T cell receptor beta chains reported below all come from one sample, sequenced in a study of cytomegalovirus exposure and HLA in healthy donors. 60 Vbeta and 13 Jbeta primers were used in PCR. Assay: immunoSEQ multiplex PCR; the TCRdb copy retains only in-frame clones and omits some. This sample's table has 200,000 to 250,000 clones. The material sequenced was PBMCs. The source of these receptors is a woman aged 25 to 39 in good health and CMV-seropositive.

Comments on this clone: This sample also contains other DNA sequences that code for the same CDR3. The CDR3 spells CASSVTGNSNQPQHF. The CDR3 nucleotides are TGTGCCAGCAGCGTCACAGGAAATAGCAATCAGCCCCAGCATTTT. The chain joins TRBV9 to TRBJ1-5; perhaps TRBD1 as D (5 bases). CDR3 size: 15 residues. Germline V gives CDR1 SGDLS, CDR2 YYNGEE. Trimming pared 2 bases from V and 0 bases from J, leaving 9 bases between. Complete variable domain (other parts from reference TRBV9 and TRBJ1-5): DSGVTQTPKHLITATGQRVTLRCSPRSGDLSVYWYQQSLDQGLQFLIQYYNGEERAKGNILERFSAQQFPDLHSELNLSSLELGDSALYFCASSVTGNSNQPQHFGDGTRLSIL.

The V gene is TRBV27, the J gene TRBJ2-7, with TRBD2 as a possible D gene (6 bases). V lost 1 base, J lost 5 bases, and 18 bases lay in between. Germline V lookup: CDR1 MNHEY, CDR2 SMNVEV (reference sequence). The CDR3 is 16 amino acids. The CDR3 region has the DNA TGTGCCAGCAGTTTATTGGCACGGGGAGGTCTCCACGAGCAGTACTTC. Protein product: CASSLLARGGLHEQYF.